These 32 T cell receptor beta chains originate from one sample sequenced in a study of cytomegalovirus exposure and HLA in healthy donors. The primer mix had 60 Vbeta and 13 Jbeta primers. Method: immunoSEQ multiplex PCR; TCRdb's copy keeps in-frame clones and lacks some. The data contain some 200,000 clones, over 65% of them singletons. Sequenced input: PBMCs. Source of these receptors: a man in his late teens or twenties in good health and CMV-seronegative.

The chain recombines TRBV18 with TRBJ2-3; TRBD2 is a possible D gene (6 bases). This CDR3 region has 15 residues. Germline CDR1 KGHSH, CDR2 LQKENI. Trimming pared 1 base from V and 6 bases from J, leaving 14 bases between. The CDR3: CASSPLSGVGDTQYF. Written as DNA, the CDR3 is TGTGCCAGCTCACCACTCTCGGGAGTCGGGGATACGCAGTATTTT.

The V call is TRBV6-1, the J call TRBJ1-5; the D gene is possibly TRBD1 (6 bases). In germline, CDR1 is MNHNS, CDR2 SASEGT. The V gene lost 7 bases and the J gene lost 6 bases, with 16 bases spanning the gap. The CDR3 covers 14 residues. The CDR3 sequence: CASIPAGGSQPQHF. The CDR3 coding sequence is TGTGCCAGCATCCCGGCGGGGGGCTCTCAGCCCCAGCATTTT.

The chain is built from TRBV25-1 and TRBJ1-2; D unresolved. Trimming stripped 6 bases from V and 7 bases from J, with 15 bases between. CDR3 length: 13 amino acids. From germline, CDR1 is MGHDK and CDR2 SYGVNS. The CDR3 nucleotides read TGTGCCAGCAGCCACGAGGAATGGAGTGGCTACACCTTC. It specifies CASSHEEWSGYTF.

The chain employs TRBV11-2 and TRBJ2-2; the D is unclear. The V and J ends lost 3 bases and 2 bases respectively, with 7 bases between them. This CDR3 has 14 residues. Germline V gene sequence: CDR1 SGHAT, CDR2 FQNNGV. Written as DNA, the CDR3 is TGTGCCAGCAGCTTTGGGCCTAACACCGGGGAGCTGTTTTTT. It codes for CASSFGPNTGELFF. Complete variable domain (other parts from reference TRBV11-2 and TRBJ2-2): EAGVAQSPRYKIIEKRQSVAFWCNPISGHATLYWYQQILGQGPKLLIQFQNNGVVDDSQLPKDRFSAERLKGVDSTLKIQPAKLEDSAVYLCASSFGPNTGELFFGEGSRLTVL.

The V call is TRBV7-9, the J call TRBJ1-4; the D is unclear. From germline, CDR1 is SEHNR and CDR2 FQNEAQ (reference sequence). CDR3 length equals 16 residues. Trimming pared 3 bases from V and 0 bases from J, leaving 11 bases between. CDR3: CASSFAPRATNEKLFF. CDR3 DNA sequence: TGTGCCAGCAGCTTTGCCCCTCGGGCAACTAATGAAAAACTGTTTTTT.

The chain carries TRBV7-3 and TRBJ2-5, with TRBD1 matching over 9 bases. CDR3 length: 16 amino acids. Germline V lookup: CDR1 SGHTA, CDR2 FQGTGA. V gave up 3 bases and J gave up 2 bases; unmatched junction bases: 7. CDR3 sequence reads: CASSLGQGRPQETQYF. The CDR3 nucleotides read TGTGCCAGCAGCTTGGGACAGGGTCGCCCACAAGAGACCCAGTACTTC. The full variable domain, with the rest looked up from reference TRBV7-3 and TRBJ2-5, is GAGVSQTPSNKVTEKGKYVELRCDPISGHTALYWYRQSLGQGPEFLIYFQGTGAADDSGLPNDRFFAVRPEGSVSTLKIQRTERGDSAVYLCASSLGQGRPQETQYFGPGTRLLVL.

The V call is TRBV4-1, the J call TRBJ1-4; weak D call: TRBD1 (5 bases). Germline lookup yields CDR1 MGHRA and CDR2 YSYEKL. The CDR3 is 15 residues long. The V and J ends lost 2 bases and 8 bases respectively, with 15 bases between them. The CDR3 bases are TGCGCCAGCAGCCAATGGAAGGGACTAGGGGAAAAACTGTTTTTT. It codes for CASSQWKGLGEKLFF.

The chain has TRBV4-1 and TRBJ1-2, with a possible D match to TRBD1 (6 bases). The CDR3 spans 14 residues. Per germline, CDR1 MGHRA and CDR2 YSYEKL. Trimming pared 7 bases from V and 4 bases from J, leaving 16 bases between. CDR3 DNA sequence: TGCGCCAGCAACGCTCACGACAGGTTCTATGGCTACACCTTC. This gives the protein CASNAHDRFYGYTF.

V usage is TRBV30 and J usage is TRBJ2-1; TRBD2 aligns across 11 bases. J lost 4 bases, V lost 5 bases, and 10 bases had no gene match. The germline V gene encodes CDR1 GTSNPN and CDR2 SVGIG (reference sequence). The CDR3 is 16 amino acids. The CDR3 coding sequence is TGTGCCTGGCACCTGGAACTAGCGGGGGCATACAATGAGCAGTTCTTC. This encodes CAWHLELAGAYNEQFF.

The rearrangement links TRBV27 to TRBJ1-5; TRBD1 is a possible D gene (5 bases). CDR1 is MNHEY and CDR2 is SMNVEV in the germline V gene (reference sequence). Trimming removed 5 bases from V and 6 bases from J, with 14 bases in between. There are 14 residues in the CDR3. CDR3 DNA: TGTGCCAGCAGTGGCCGGGGGGTAGGTCAGCCCCAGCATTTT. This codes for CASSGRGVGQPQHF.

The chain employs TRBV7-8 and TRBJ2-2; D is possibly TRBD2 (6 bases). Germline CDR1 and CDR2: SGHVS and FQNEAQ. The length of the CDR3 is 14 residues. Trimming pared 5 bases from V and 1 base from J, leaving 8 bases between. CDR3 loop: CASSAGRNTGELFF. CDR3 nucleotide sequence: TGTGCCAGCAGCGCCGGGAGGAACACCGGGGAGCTGTTTTTT.

The chain carries TRBV9 and TRBJ1-1; possible D gene TRBD1, 6 bases. CDR1 is SGDLS, CDR2 YYNGEE, per germline. The V gene lost 4 bases and the J gene lost 0 bases, with 25 bases spanning the gap. The CDR3 loop spans 19 amino acids. The CDR3, as DNA: TGTGCCAGCAGCAACTTGGATCGGACAGACCGCTATATGAACACTGAAGCTTTCTTT. Its translation is CASSNLDRTDRYMNTEAFF.

This sequence joins TRBV11-3 and TRBJ2-1, with 7 bases matching TRBD2. J lost 5 bases, V lost 5 bases, and 3 bases had no gene match. From germline, CDR1 is SGHNT and CDR2 YENEEA. The CDR3 is made up of 13 amino acids. Here the CDR3 DNA reads TGTGCCAGCAGCGCGGGACTACACAATGAGCAGTTCTTC. Protein sequence: CASSAGLHNEQFF.

The chain couples TRBV7-9 to TRBJ1-1; 11 bases fit TRBD1. With V trimmed by 5 bases and J by 4 bases, 3 bases remained unmatched. This CDR3 is built from 14 residues. The V gene's germline CDR1 is SEHNR and CDR2 FQNEAQ (reference sequence). CDR3 region: CASSKGTGGTEAFF. CDR3 bases: TGTGCCAGCAGCAAAGGGACAGGGGGCACTGAAGCTTTCTTT.

The V gene is TRBV5-1, the J gene TRBJ2-5; TRBD1 matches at 7 bases. Germline loops: CDR1 SGHRS, CDR2 YFSETQ. V lost 6 bases to trimming and J lost 3 bases; unmatched junction nucleotides: 8. This CDR3 spans 14 amino acids. The CDR3 protein is CASNSGQAKETQYF. For the CDR3, the DNA is TGCGCCAGCAACTCAGGACAGGCAAAAGAGACCCAGTACTTC. Full variable domain (missing parts from reference TRBV5-1 and TRBJ2-5): KAGVTQTPRYLIKTRGQQVTLSCSPISGHRSVSWYQQTPGQGLQFLFEYFSETQRNKGNFPGRFSGRQFSNSRSEMNVSTLELGDSALYLCASNSGQAKETQYFGPGTRLLVL.

As regards this clone: An end of the junction does not agree with germline; a read error may underlie this. The chain joins TRBV7-7 to TRBJ2-7; 9 bases map to TRBD2. Germline CDR1 is SSHAT and CDR2 is FNYEAQ (reference sequence). This CDR3 has 16 amino acids. The CDR3 coding sequence is TGTGCTAGCAGCCCAAATAGCGGGAGTGGGCCCTACGAGCAGTACTTC. The encoded protein is CASSPNSGSGPYEQYF.

The V call is TRBV5-4, the J call TRBJ2-3; 9 positions agree with TRBD2. The germline V gene has CDR1 SGHNT and CDR2 YYREEE (reference sequence). V lost 3 bases, J lost 10 bases, and 12 bases stayed unmatched. The CDR3 runs 15 residues. CDR3 in amino acids: CASSSGTSYPIAQYF. The DNA for the CDR3 is TGTGCCAGCAGCTCCGGGACTAGCTATCCGATAGCGCAGTATTTT.

The gene calls are TRBV6-1 and TRBJ2-7; D call uncertain. Trimming cost V 3 bases and J 0 bases, with 6 bases left between them. The CDR3 is made up of 13 amino acids. From germline, CDR1 is MNHNS and CDR2 SASEGT. The CDR3 DNA follows: TGTGCCAGCAGTGACTGGCTCTCCTACGAGCAGTACTTC. As protein: CASSDWLSYEQYF.

The rearrangement uses TRBV30 and TRBJ1-5, with 9 bases fitting TRBD1. The CDR3 has 15 amino acids. Looked up from germline, CDR1 is GTSNPN and CDR2 is SVGIG (reference sequence). After removal of 2 bases from V and 6 bases from J, the junction contained 8 bases not matched to a gene. The CDR3 nucleotides are TGTGCCTGGAGTTCGACCGGGACAGGGCCTCAGCCCCAGCATTTT. Encoded protein: CAWSSTGTGPQPQHF.

This clone was counted between two and nine times. This chain uses TRBV7-3 with TRBJ1-1; D not resolved. Germline CDR1 reads SGHTA; CDR2 reads FQGTGA. This CDR3 has 12 residues. V gave up 0 bases and J gave up 8 bases, with 7 bases separating them. The CDR3 sequence is CASSLTAGEAFF. The CDR3 region has the DNA TGTGCCAGCAGCTTAACGGCAGGAGAAGCTTTCTTT.

This sequence joins TRBV11-2 and TRBJ1-6, with 8 bases matching TRBD1. In germline, CDR1 is SGHAT, CDR2 FQNNGV. J gave up 0 bases and V 4 bases, and 2 bases lay outside the gene matches. CDR3 length equals 16 residues. The CDR3 loop is CASSYTGGSYNSPLHF. The CDR3, as DNA: TGTGCCAGCAGCTATACAGGGGGCTCCTATAATTCACCCCTCCACTTT.

The J gene is TRBJ2-5, the V gene TRBV5-4; TRBD1 agrees at 9 bases. With V trimmed by 4 bases and J by 4 bases, 8 bases remained unmatched. The CDR3 has 15 amino acids. Germline V gene data show CDR1 as SGHNT and CDR2 as YYREEE (reference sequence). The CDR3 region has the DNA TGTGCCAGCAGCGAATACAGGGGGCAGACAGAGACCCAGTACTTC. Residues: CASSEYRGQTETQYF.

V usage is TRBV6-8 and J usage is TRBJ2-7, with D possibly TRBD1 on 6 matching bases. The CDR3 runs 15 residues. CDR1 and CDR2 from the germline V gene are MNHGY and SAAAGT. V lost 3 bases and J 1 base, leaving 13 bases between the germline ends. CDR3 loop: CASSYVRGKSYEQYF. The CDR3 bases are TGTGCCAGCAGTTATGTGAGGGGGAAATCCTACGAGCAGTACTTC.

The V call is TRBV7-6, the J call TRBJ2-7; 9 nucleotides agree with TRBD2. Germline assignment: CDR1 SGHVS and CDR2 FNYEAQ. The CDR3 has 15 residues. V lost 3 bases, J lost 1 base, and 4 bases stayed unmatched. CDR3 coding DNA: TGTGCCAGCAGCTTGGAGCTAGCGGGGTCCTACGAGCAGTACTTC. It specifies CASSLELAGSYEQYF. Using reference TRBV7-6 and TRBJ2-7 for the parts outside the CDR3, the full variable domain is GAGVSQSPRYKVTKRGQDVALRCDPISGHVSLYWYRQALGQGPEFLTYFNYEAQQDKSGLPNDRFSAERPEGSISTLTIQRTEQRDSAMYRCASSLELAGSYEQYFGPGTRLTVT.

The chain carries TRBV5-1 and TRBJ2-2, with D unclear. The CDR3 totals 11 residues. Germline-derived CDR1 and CDR2 are SGHRS and YFSETQ. The ends were cut back, 4 bases at V and 4 bases at J, with 2 bases in the middle. DNA for the CDR3: TGCGCCAGCAGCCGCACCGGGGAGCTGTTTTTT. Translating gives CASSRTGELFF.

The rearrangement uses TRBV9 and TRBJ2-3; the D is unclear. The germline V gene has CDR1 SGDLS and CDR2 YYNGEE. This CDR3 contains 14 residues. V lost 2 bases, J lost 5 bases, and 12 bases lay in between. CDR3 DNA: TGTGCCAGCAGCGTCCTTTCCACAGTAGATACGCAGTATTTT. This gives the protein CASSVLSTVDTQYF.

The chain joins TRBV15 to TRBJ1-1; weak D call: TRBD1 (6 bases). Germline assignment: CDR1 LNHNV and CDR2 YYDKDF (reference sequence). The CDR3 covers 19 residues. Trimming removed 1 base from V and 0 bases from J, with 21 bases in between. Here the CDR3 DNA reads TGTGCCACCAGCAGAGGAGGCACAGGGCTCCATCATCTGAACACTGAAGCTTTCTTT. Translating it yields CATSRGGTGLHHLNTEAFF.

This clone appeared once. The chain joins TRBV29-1 to TRBJ2-7; 8 nucleotides match TRBD1. The CDR3 contains 15 residues. Unmatched junction bases numbered 10, after V lost 3 bases and J lost 3 bases. Looked up from germline, CDR1 is SQVTM and CDR2 is ANQGSEA. The CDR3 here is CSVDHYRGAVYEQYF. As DNA, the CDR3 is TGCAGCGTTGACCACTACAGGGGGGCGGTCTACGAGCAGTACTTC.

J is TRBJ1-2 and V is TRBV9; D might be TRBD1 (6 bases). Trimming removed 0 bases from V and 3 bases from J, with 15 bases in between. Germline CDR1 reads SGDLS; CDR2 reads YYNGEE. The CDR3 has 16 residues. The CDR3 DNA sequence: TGTGCCAGCAGCGTAGAGGCACAGGGCACTGACTATGGCTACACCTTC. Translating gives CASSVEAQGTDYGYTF.

V is TRBV6-1 and J is TRBJ2-7; 9 bases map to TRBD1. CDR1 MNHNS and CDR2 SASEGT come from the germline V gene. There are 14 residues in the CDR3. J lost 8 bases, V lost 3 bases, and 8 bases had no gene match. The CDR3 sequence is CASSDWDRAVKQYF. The DNA of the CDR3 is TGTGCCAGCAGTGATTGGGACAGGGCGGTCAAGCAGTACTTC.

This chain joins TRBV27 and TRBJ1-1, with D perhaps matching TRBD1 (5 bases). The CDR3 totals 16 residues. Germline CDR1 MNHEY, CDR2 SMNVEV (reference sequence). The V gene lost 7 bases and the J gene lost 3 bases, with 21 bases spanning the gap. The CDR3 region is CASTPVRWGVDTEAFF. The CDR3 DNA sequence: TGTGCCAGCACCCCGGTGCGGTGGGGGGTGGACACTGAAGCTTTCTTT.

The chain carries TRBV27 and TRBJ2-5, with TRBD2 matching over 13 bases. The tail of the sequence fits TRBJ2-7 better, so the J call may be wrong. The CDR3 is 15 residues long. Germline V gene sequence: CDR1 MNHEY, CDR2 SMNVEV (reference sequence). CDR3 sequence (DNA): TGTGCCAGCAGGGAAAGGACTAGCGGGGGTTACGAGCAGTACTTC. Translation gives CASRERTSGGYEQYF.